This T cell receptor (beta chain) was identified in a study of blood T cell repertoires in COVID-19. The CDR3 contains 20 residues. V shed 1 base and J 1 base; nucleotides not matched to a gene: 15. Assay: immunoSEQ multiplex PCR; the TCRdb copy retains only in-frame clones and omits some. The table includes 150,000 or so clones, roughly 83% detected once. The source of this sequence is a man aged 18 to 30 with active or convalescent COVID-19. The V call is TRBV23-1, the J call TRBJ2-7, with 11 nucleotides matching TRBD1. TRBV23-1 is given ORF status, its function remaining uncertain. Specimen: peripheral blood. The CDR3 reads CASSQLNTGQGVGASYEQYF. The CDR3 bases are TGCGCCAGCAGTCAATTGAATACGGGACAGGGGGTTGGGGCTTCCTACGAGCAGTACTTC.